The rows below give T cell receptor beta chains drawn from one sample of a study of T cell changes during pregnancy in multiple sclerosis. Profiling relied on immunoSEQ multiplex PCR, and the TCRdb table lists in-frame clones only, not all of them. The sample consists of around 72,000 clones, under 95% of them appearing once. The sequences come from CD4+ T cells from peripheral blood mononuclear cells, collected before pregnancy. All receptors derive from a female donor with multiple sclerosis, enrolled in a pregnancy study. CDR3s include the opening cysteine and the closing phenylalanine or tryptophan. A D gene is named only where the DNA matches it firmly. Size is stated for part of the rows, as once, few or many counts, or as a class when the clone is expanded.

cdr3_length	clone_size	d_call	v_call	j_call	cdr3_aa	cdr3_nt
13	few	-	TRBV5-6	TRBJ1-1	CASSFGQNTEAFF	TGTGCCAGCAGCTTCGGACAGAACACTGAAGCTTTCTTT
15	once	TRBD2	TRBV18	TRBJ2-1	CASSPLAGVANEQFF	TGTGCCAGCTCTCCACTAGCGGGAGTGGCGAATGAGCAGTTCTTC
16	once	TRBD2	TRBV10-3	TRBJ2-1	CAISDFFGTRNNEQFF	TGTGCCATCAGTGACTTCTTCGGGACTAGAAACAATGAGCAGTTCTTC
13	-	-	TRBV9	TRBJ2-5	CASSVAGLKTQYF	TGTGCCAGCAGCGTAGCAGGGTTGAAGACCCAGTACTTC
16	-	TRBD2	TRBV11-3	TRBJ2-1	CASSPGSGGTYNEQFF	TGTGCCAGCAGCCCTGGGAGCGGGGGGACCTACAATGAGCAGTTCTTC
15	-	-	TRBV9	TRBJ1-1	CASSVGDSRRTEAFF	TGTGCCAGCAGCGTAGGGGACTCGCGACGGACTGAAGCTTTCTTT
15	-	-	TRBV19	TRBJ1-6	CASSILGGVNSPLHF	TGTGCCAGTAGTATATTAGGGGGGGTAAACTCACCCCTCCACTTT
15	-	-	TRBV28	TRBJ2-1	CASSLAGNSYNEQFF	TGTGCCAGCAGTTTAGCGGGAAACTCCTACAATGAGCAGTTCTTC
15	-	TRBD2	TRBV7-2	TRBJ2-7	CASSPGTSGVGEQYF	TGTGCCAGCAGCCCAGGGACTAGCGGAGTTGGCGAGCAGTACTTC
15	-	-	TRBV19	TRBJ1-2	CASSIDLRANYGYTF	TGTGCCAGTAGTATAGATCTCAGGGCAAACTATGGCTACACCTTC
18	-	TRBD2	TRBV7-2	TRBJ2-2	CASSFGTSGGVNTGELFF	TGTGCCAGCAGCTTTGGGACTAGCGGGGGGGTGAACACCGGGGAGCTGTTTTTT
17	once	TRBD2	TRBV15	TRBJ2-2	CATSSKSLSGRTGELFF	TGTGCCACCAGCAGTAAATCCCTTAGCGGGAGAACCGGGGAGCTGTTTTTT
15	-	-	TRBV4-1	TRBJ2-5	CASSQGPAAAETQYF	TGCGCCAGCAGCCAAGGGCCAGCGGCGGCGGAGACCCAGTACTTC